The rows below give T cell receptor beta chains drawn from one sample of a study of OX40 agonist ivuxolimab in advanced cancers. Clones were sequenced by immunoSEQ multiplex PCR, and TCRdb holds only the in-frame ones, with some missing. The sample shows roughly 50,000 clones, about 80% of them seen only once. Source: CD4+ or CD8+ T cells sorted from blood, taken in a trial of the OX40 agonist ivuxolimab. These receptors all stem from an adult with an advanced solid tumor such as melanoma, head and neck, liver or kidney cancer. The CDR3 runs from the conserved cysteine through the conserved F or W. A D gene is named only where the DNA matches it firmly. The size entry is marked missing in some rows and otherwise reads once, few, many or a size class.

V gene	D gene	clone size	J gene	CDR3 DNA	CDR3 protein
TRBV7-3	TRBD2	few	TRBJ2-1	TGTGCCAGCAGCTCCAGCGGGAGCACCTACAATGAGCAGTTCTTC	CASSSSGSTYNEQFF
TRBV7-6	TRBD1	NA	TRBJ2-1	TGTGCCAGCAGCTTAGGGGGACAGGGGGCAGGTGAGCAGTTCTTC	CASSLGGQGAGEQFF
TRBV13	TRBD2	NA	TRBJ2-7	TGTGCCAGCAGCTCTCTGGCGGGAGATACCTACGAGCAGTACTTC	CASSSLAGDTYEQYF
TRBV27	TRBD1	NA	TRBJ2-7	TGTGCCAGCAGTCCACAGGGGTCGGGCGAGCAGTACTTC	CASSPQGSGEQYF
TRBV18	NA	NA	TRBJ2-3	TGTGCCAGCTCACCCCTAGGGGTACCCGTTAGCACAGATACGCAGTATTTT	CASSPLGVPVSTDTQYF
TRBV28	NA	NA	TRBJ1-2	TGTGCCAGCAGTTCGGGGGGCTATGGCTACACCTTC	CASSSGGYGYTF
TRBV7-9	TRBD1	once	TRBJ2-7	TGTGCCAGCAGCTTAACAGACAGGGCCCACGAGCAGTACTTC	CASSLTDRAHEQYF
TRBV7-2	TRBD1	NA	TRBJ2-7	TGTGCCAGCAGCATGAAGACAGGGGCGTACGAGCAGTACTTC	CASSMKTGAYEQYF
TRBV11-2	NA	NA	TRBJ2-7	TGTGCCAGCAGCTTAGCCCGTCTAGCTGGAGGGAACGAGCAGTACTTC	CASSLARLAGGNEQYF
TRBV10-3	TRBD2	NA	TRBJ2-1	TGTGCCATCAGTGGGACTAGCGGGGGCTATGAGCAGTTCTTC	CAISGTSGGYEQFF
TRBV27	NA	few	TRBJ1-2	TGTGCCAGCAGTTTAATCGGACCGACGACAAGTGGCTACACCTTC	CASSLIGPTTSGYTF
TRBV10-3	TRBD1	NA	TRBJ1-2	TGTGCCATCAGTCCCGGGACAGGGGCGTCAGGCTACACCTTC	CAISPGTGASGYTF
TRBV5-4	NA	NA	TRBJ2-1	TGTGCCAGCAGCCCCCCCGGCCGGGGAAATGAGCAGTTCTTC	CASSPPGRGNEQFF
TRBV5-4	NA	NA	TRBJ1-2	TGTGCCAGCAGCCCCTATCGGGCAGGGAAGACCTTC	CASSPYRAGKTF
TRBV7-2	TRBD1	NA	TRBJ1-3	TGTGCCAGCAGCTCCGAACAGGGGGTTCGGGGAAACACCATATATTTT	CASSSEQGVRGNTIYF
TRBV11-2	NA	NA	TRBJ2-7	TGTGCCAGCAGCTTAGACAAGGACCGCTCCTACGAGCAGTACTTC	CASSLDKDRSYEQYF
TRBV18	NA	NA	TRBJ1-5	TGTGCCAGCTCAGCCGGCAGTTCGGTTTCGCAGCCCCAGCATTTT	CASSAGSSVSQPQHF
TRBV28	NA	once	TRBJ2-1	TGTGCCAGCAGTCTGGGGGTAGCGCGGGAGCAGTTCTTC	CASSLGVAREQFF
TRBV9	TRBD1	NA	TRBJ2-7	TGTGCCAGCAGCCCCCGACAGGGGGACCTCTACGAGCAGTACTTC	CASSPRQGDLYEQYF
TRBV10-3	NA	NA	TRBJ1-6	TGTGCCATCAGGAAGACAGGTAATTCACCCCTCCACTTT	CAIRKTGNSPLHF
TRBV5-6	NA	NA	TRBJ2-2	TGTGCCAGCAGCCGGTGGCCGACGAACACCGGGGAGCTGTTTTTT	CASSRWPTNTGELFF
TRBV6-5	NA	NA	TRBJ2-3	TGTGCCAGCATGATACAGGGAGCCCTCACAGATACGCAGTATTTT	CASMIQGALTDTQYF
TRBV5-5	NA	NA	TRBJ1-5	TGTGCCAGCAGCTTGGGGCCCCAGGGGAGCAATCAGCCCCAGCATTTT	CASSLGPQGSNQPQHF
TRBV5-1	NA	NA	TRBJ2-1	TGCGCCAGCAGCTTGGTAGTAGTAGGTGCAGGCAATGAGCAGTTCTTC	CASSLVVVGAGNEQFF
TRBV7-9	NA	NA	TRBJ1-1	TGTGCCAGTTTGGGGGGCTTTAACACTGAAGCTTTCTTT	CASLGGFNTEAFF
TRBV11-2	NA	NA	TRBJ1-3	TGTGCCAGCAGCTTAAACATTTTCTCTGGAAACACCATATATTTT	CASSLNIFSGNTIYF
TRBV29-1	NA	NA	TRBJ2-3	TGCAGCGTTGAAGGGGAGACAGGCACAGATACGCAGTATTTT	CSVEGETGTDTQYF
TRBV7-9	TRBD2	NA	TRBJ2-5	TGTGCCAGCAGCCCCGTAGCGGGCCAAGAGACCCAGTACTTC	CASSPVAGQETQYF
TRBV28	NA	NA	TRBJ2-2	TGTGCCAGCAGTTTATCCCAAAGGGGTCGGACCGGGGAGCTGTTTTTT	CASSLSQRGRTGELFF